This T cell receptor beta chain is from a study of tumor-infiltrating lymphocytes in primary liver carcinoma (dated 2017 in TCRdb). With respect to the entire study: Between late 2015 and March 2016, a handful of patients in China with histopathologically diagnosed primary liver carcinoma had their tumors surgically resected. The study combined TCRbeta repertoire sequencing, expression microarrays and whole-exome sequencing across five regions of each liver tumor, with adjacent normal tissue and blood. The five patients, three men and two women aged 30 to 69 years, had hepatocellular carcinoma (four) or combined HCC and intrahepatic cholangiocarcinoma (one). Tumors of the five patients were stage T1-T3 N0M0 with maximum diameters of about 4.2 to 10 cm. Reproducibility between technical replicate repertoires was high, with correlation coefficients above 0.95 and mean shared-clone rates near 0.89. Each sample produced about 3.5 to 7.13 million productive TCRbeta reads, and read depth showed no significant difference between tissue types. A total of about 35 specimens from 5 patients underwent TCRbeta repertoire sequencing, comprising roughly 25 tumor regions, 5 adjacent noncancerous liver tissues and 5 peripheral blood samples.

TCRbeta-specific cDNA was reverse-transcribed from around 500 ng total RNA using a constant-region primer and ProtoScript II reverse transcriptase. Three nested multiplex PCR rounds, following a slightly modified ARM-PCR procedure, were used to build the TCRbeta libraries. Each of the first two PCR rounds ran for approximately 10 cycles and used multiplex TRBV1-TRBV30 forward primers together with a Cbeta reverse primer. Sample barcodes and Illumina adapters were added in a final 25-cycle PCR using Deep VentR polymerase. Before sequencing, amplicons between 200 and 500 bp were purified from gel using a QIAquick gel extraction kit. TCRbeta amplicons were sequenced on an Illumina HiSeq 2500 with 250-bp paired-end reads. The authors processed their data as follows. Reads were quality-trimmed with Trimmomatic v0.33, and paired reads were merged with FLASH v1.2.11 to recover full CDR3 sequences. V, D and J germline segments were assigned to the rearranged TCRbeta sequences using MiGEC v1.2.1b. Clonotype statistics and Shannon-Wiener diversity indices were computed with VDJtools v1.0.0. To cut down on sampling bias, every analysis after diversity analysis relied on just the 250 most abundant clonotypes from each sample. The public sequencing data were trimmed at Q25 with fastp and processed into clonotypes with MiXCR by TCRdb, which kept only in-frame beta chains. All rows with the same CDR3 protein become a single entry with the most common DNA and genes. V and J calls and clone size were set by TCRdb, not the authors. The sample data list around 210,000 distinct CDR3 sequences, and almost 65% of these were observed just once. The ten largest clones represent 5.5% to 9% of the sample.

Trimming leaves V shorter by 5 bases and J shorter by 4 bases, with the junction holding 1 base beyond the gene matches. The CDR3 goes from the cysteine to the phenylalanine over 12 residues. Only the CDR3 region is kept as DNA, spanning 36 bases read in frame from base 1. Sequences MNHNS (CDR1) and SASEGT (CDR2) are obtained from the germline V gene. On the study overall, not on this receptor specifically: The top 250 clones made up a significantly larger repertoire fraction in tumors than in blood (p = 0.039). Repertoire overlap was higher between tumor regions (mean about 36%) than tumor-adjacent (roughly 17%) or tumor-blood (approximately 15%) pairs, consistent with antigen-driven expansion. Only a few patients were included in the study, and the authors note that the findings should be validated in a larger study. Only the TCR beta chain was sequenced, so true repertoire diversity is likely underestimated because unpaired alpha chains were not captured. Because the samples were bulk and unsorted, CD4+ and CD8+ T cell repertoires could not be compared.

Ten or more counts support this clonotype. This receptor's antigen is unknown. Qualities for individual bases were not recorded, and no much larger clone is one base off. RNA from unsorted whole blood was extracted with TRIzol reagent, and germline DNA was obtained with the DNeasy Blood & Tissue kit. Patients had chronic HBV infection and were treatment-naive at sampling. Before surgery, about 4 milliliters of peripheral blood were drawn into K2EDTA tubes. This TCR derives from an older woman with primary liver carcinoma and hepatitis B virus infection. Material for sequencing was peripheral blood. Recombination joined TRBV6-1 with TRBJ2-7, with 8 central nucleotides matching TRBD2. The CDR3 amino acid sequence is: CASSQREYEQYF. The nucleotide sequence reads TGTGCCAGCAGTCAGCGGGAGTACGAGCAGTACTTC.